Presented here are 26 T cell receptor beta chains from one specimen sequenced in a study of blood T cell repertoires in COVID-19. TCRdb's table, derived via immunoSEQ multiplex PCR, lists solely in-frame clones and lacks some. Altogether about 250,000 clones are present, 75% to 85% being singletons, with the ten largest covering around 9.8%. The sequenced sample was PBMCs or T cells enriched from blood (not recorded which). These receptors were obtained from a woman in her forties or fifties with acute COVID-19.

This chain uses TRBV4-3 with TRBJ1-5; D remains ambiguous. The CDR3 contains 15 residues. Trimming pared 0 bases from V and 0 bases from J, leaving 6 bases between. Germline V gives CDR1 LGHNA, CDR2 YSLEER. DNA of the CDR3: TGCGCCAGCAGCCAAGATCACAGTAGCAATCAGCCCCAGCATTTT. Amino acids: CASSQDHSSNQPQHF.

The V and J genes are TRBV30 and TRBJ1-6; D may be TRBD1 (5 bases). In germline, CDR1 is GTSNPN, CDR2 SVGIG (reference sequence). CDR3 length equals 13 residues. Trimming stripped 1 base from V and 12 bases from J, with 13 bases between. CDR3 in amino acids: CAWSGGTFEPLHF. The DNA for the CDR3 is TGTGCCTGGAGTGGGGGCACCTTTGAACCCCTCCACTTT.

This chain joins TRBV30 and TRBJ1-3, with D perhaps matching TRBD1 (6 bases). The CDR3 runs 15 residues. Germline V gene sequence: CDR1 GTSNPN, CDR2 SVGIG (reference sequence). V was pared by 0 bases and J by 0 bases, with 9 bases between. CDR3 amino acids: CAWSVGGGSGNTIYF. Written as DNA, the CDR3 is TGTGCCTGGAGTGTAGGGGGGGGCTCTGGAAACACCATATATTTT.

The J gene is TRBJ2-7, the V gene TRBV7-2; 8 bases align to TRBD2. Losses at the gene ends were 5 bases for V and 3 bases for J; bases not matched to a gene: 3. CDR1 and CDR2 from the germline V gene are SGHTA and FQGNSA. This CDR3 has 13 residues. The CDR3 here is CASSTGGYYEQYF. CDR3 bases: TGTGCCAGCAGCACGGGGGGGTACTACGAGCAGTACTTC.

A few counts support this clone. The gene calls are TRBV30 and TRBJ2-7; 7 nucleotides agree with TRBD1. V lost 3 bases and J lost 2; bases outside the gene matches: 7. Germline CDR1 is GTSNPN and CDR2 is SVGIG (reference sequence). The CDR3 length is 14 residues. CDR3 nucleotides: TGTGCCTGGAGCCCCGGGACAGTTACCTACGAGCAGTACTTC. Translation: CAWSPGTVTYEQYF. Full variable domain (outside the CDR3, taken from reference TRBV30 and TRBJ2-7): SQTIHQWPATLVQPVGSPLSLECTVEGTSNPNLYWYRQAAGRGLQLLFYSVGIGQISSEVPQNLSASRPQDRQFILSSKKLLLSDSGFYLCAWSPGTVTYEQYFGPGTRLTVT.

Of note for this clone: Other DNA sequences from this sample encode an identical CDR3 as well. J is TRBJ2-2 and V is TRBV18; D perhaps matches TRBD2 (5 bases). The CDR3 covers 13 residues. V was shortened by 6 bases and J by 6 bases, with 11 bases between the two germline ends. From germline, CDR1 is KGHSH and CDR2 LQKENI. CDR3 amino acids: CASSPGLAGELFF. Written as DNA, the CDR3 is TGTGCCAGCTCGCCTGGACTTGCCGGGGAGCTGTTTTTT.

The chain combines TRBV7-9 with TRBJ1-1; 8 nucleotides line up with TRBD1. Germline CDR1 reads SEHNR; CDR2 reads FQNEAQ (reference sequence). The CDR3 is 13 amino acids. V shed 1 base and J 5 bases; nucleotides not matched to a gene: 0. DNA of the CDR3: TGTGCCAGCAGCTTAGGGACAGGGACTGAAGCTTTCTTT. Translation gives CASSLGTGTEAFF.

The chain joins TRBV9 to TRBJ1-3; D gene ambiguous. This CDR3 is 16 amino acids long. Germline CDR1 reads SGDLS; CDR2 reads YYNGEE. Trimming took 0 bases from V and 3 from J, leaving 13 bases between them. Here the CDR3 DNA reads TGTGCCAGCAGCGTAGAAGGGAGACCCCATGGAAACACCATATATTTT. It specifies CASSVEGRPHGNTIYF.

The V call is TRBV10-2, the J call TRBJ2-2; D gene unclear. Between the trimmed V and J ends, which lost 7 bases and 5 bases, there was a span of 5 bases. Germline V CDR1 and CDR2: WSHSY, SAAADI. The CDR3 has 11 amino acids. CDR3 amino acids: CASMRTGELFF. CDR3 DNA sequence: TGCGCCAGCATGAGGACCGGGGAGCTGTTTTTT.

In its sample, this clone was seen once. The CDR3 DNA follows: TGTGCCAGCAGCCCGACGGGGAGACGCTACAATGAGCAGTTCTTC. Translation: CASSPTGRRYNEQFF. This sequence joins TRBV7-8 and TRBJ2-1, with a tentative D call TRBD2 (5 bases). Trimming cost V 5 bases and J 3 bases, with 14 bases left between them. The length of the CDR3 is 15 residues. Germline CDR1 is SGHVS and CDR2 is FQNEAQ. Complete variable domain (other parts from reference TRBV7-8 and TRBJ2-1): GAGVSQSPRYKVAKRGQDVALRCDPISGHVSLFWYQQALGQGPEFLTYFQNEAQLDKSGLPSDRFFAERPEGSVSTLKIQRTQQEDSAVYLCASSPTGRRYNEQFFGPGTRLTVL.

The rearrangement joins TRBV9 to TRBJ2-3, with 10 positions matching TRBD2. The CDR3 length is 16 residues. Trimming took 4 bases from V and 0 from J; bases not matched to a gene: 5. Looked up from germline, CDR1 is SGDLS and CDR2 is YYNGEE. CDR3 in amino acids: CASSLEAGGSTDTQYF. CDR3 in DNA: TGTGCCAGCAGCCTGGAAGCGGGGGGGAGCACAGATACGCAGTATTTT.

The rearrangement joins TRBV18 to TRBJ2-7; D remains unclear. Germline values: CDR1 KGHSH, CDR2 LQKENI. The CDR3 is 16 residues long. V gave up 0 bases and J gave up 3 bases, with 15 bases separating them. CDR3 bases: TGTGCCAGCTCACCACCAAGATATTCATCAGGCTACGAGCAGTACTTC. Residues: CASSPPRYSSGYEQYF.

V and J are TRBV7-8 and TRBJ2-7, with 10 bases aligning to TRBD1. Unmatched junction bases numbered 4, after V lost 2 bases and J lost 3 bases. The CDR3 is made up of 15 amino acids. From germline, CDR1 is SGHVS and CDR2 FQNEAQ. This CDR3 is CASSLRTGGNYEQYF. In DNA form, the CDR3 reads TGTGCCAGCAGCTTAAGGACAGGGGGGAACTACGAGCAGTACTTC.

The CDR3 region has the DNA TGCAGCGTTACGGCAGGGGGCAGCTATGGCTACACCTTC. Translation: CSVTAGGSYGYTF. The J gene is TRBJ1-2, the V gene TRBV29-1; the match to TRBD1 covers 8 bases. CDR1 is SQVTM and CDR2 is ANQGSEA in the germline V gene. The trim removed 5 bases at V and 4 bases at J, leaving 6 bases unmatched. The CDR3 extends over 13 amino acids.

The chain links TRBV29-1 to TRBJ1-4; D is undetermined. V dropped 4 bases and J dropped 8 bases, with 11 bases sitting between them. CDR3 length equals 12 residues. Germline V gives CDR1 SQVTM, CDR2 ANQGSEA. The CDR3 bases are TGCAGCGTTGGGGAAGGAGGCGAAAAACTGTTTTTT. Encoded protein: CSVGEGGEKLFF. Using reference TRBV29-1 and TRBJ1-4 for the parts outside the CDR3, the full variable domain is SAVISQKPSRDICQRGTSLTIQCQVDSQVTMMFWYRQQPGQSLTLIATANQGSEATYESGFVIDKFPISRPNLTFSTLTVSNMSPEDSSIYLCSVGEGGEKLFFGSGTQLSVL.

The rearrangement joins TRBV9 to TRBJ1-3; D gene uncertain. The CDR3 has 13 residues. Germline V lookup: CDR1 SGDLS, CDR2 YYNGEE. Trimming shortened V by 5 bases and J by 0 bases, and 6 bases separated the two germline ends. CDR3 bases: TGTGCCAGCAGGGGCACCTCTGGAAACACCATATATTTT. This sequence encodes CASRGTSGNTIYF.

V gene TRBV4-3 combines with J gene TRBJ2-3; no clear D. CDR1 and CDR2 from the germline V gene are LGHNA and YSLEER. This CDR3 has 15 amino acids. Between the trimmed V and J ends, which lost 0 bases and 5 bases, there was a span of 12 bases. The DNA for the CDR3 is TGCGCCAGCAGCCAAGAAGACGGTCGGGTAGATACGCAGTATTTT. Translating gives CASSQEDGRVDTQYF.

The gene calls are TRBV7-2 and TRBJ1-1, with 8 bases that match TRBD1. There are 14 residues in the CDR3. With 5 bases clipped from V and 7 bases from J, the junction kept 9 bases outside the gene matches. CDR1 is SGHTA and CDR2 is FQGNSA in the germline V gene. The DNA of the CDR3 is TGTGCCAGCAGCCAGTACAGGGGGGCCTTTGAAGCTTTCTTT. It translates to CASSQYRGAFEAFF. The variable domain in full, completed from reference TRBV7-2 and TRBJ1-1, reads GAGVSQSPSNKVTEKGKDVELRCDPISGHTALYWYRQSLGQGLEFLIYFQGNSAPDKSGLPSDRFSAERTGGSVSTLTIQRTQQEDSAVYLCASSQYRGAFEAFFGQGTRLTVV.

The V call is TRBV5-1, the J call TRBJ1-2; 7 nucleotides line up with TRBD1. Germline values: CDR1 SGHRS, CDR2 YFSETQ. The CDR3 has 14 residues. Trimming removed 3 bases from V and 7 bases from J; junction bases left unmatched: 9. CDR3 in amino acids: CASSSTGLGSGYTF. CDR3 in DNA: TGCGCCAGCAGCTCGACAGGGTTAGGGTCTGGCTACACCTTC. The whole variable domain, filled in from reference TRBV5-1 and TRBJ1-2, reads KAGVTQTPRYLIKTRGQQVTLSCSPISGHRSVSWYQQTPGQGLQFLFEYFSETQRNKGNFPGRFSGRQFSNSRSEMNVSTLELGDSALYLCASSSTGLGSGYTFGSGTRLTVV.

This chain links TRBV7-4 with TRBJ1-3, with TRBD1 matching over 7 bases. The length of the CDR3 is 20 residues. The germline V gene has CDR1 SGHVT and CDR2 SQSDAQ. V lost 1 base and J lost 0; bases outside the gene matches: 15. DNA of the CDR3: TGTGCCAGCAGCTTAGGAAAGGGGACAGAAACGGTACCCTCTGGAAACACCATATATTTT. It yields the protein CASSLGKGTETVPSGNTIYF.

The J gene is TRBJ1-2, the V gene TRBV12-3 or TRBV12-4, with a weak D call TRBD1 (6 bases). V was cut by 3 bases and J by 7 bases, with 9 bases left in between. The CDR3 is 12 residues long. In DNA form, the CDR3 reads TGTGCCAGCAGTTTTAGGACAGCTGGCTACACCTTC. This codes for CASSFRTAGYTF.

Note on this clone: Different DNA sequences within this sample yield the same CDR3. The chain is built from TRBV5-1 and TRBJ2-2; a possible D gene is TRBD1 (6 bases). Germline V gene lookup returns CDR1 SGHRS and CDR2 YFSETQ. V was pared by 3 bases and J by 5 bases, with 8 bases between. The CDR3 sequence is 13 residues long. In DNA form, the CDR3 reads TGCGCCAGCAGCTCGCAGGGGACCGGGGAGCTGTTTTTT. Amino acid sequence: CASSSQGTGELFF.

The chain employs TRBV6-5 and TRBJ1-3, with unresolved D. This CDR3 contains 15 residues. With 6 bases removed from V and 0 bases from J, the gap between germline ends came to 12 bases. Germline CDR1 reads MNHEY; CDR2 reads SVGAGI. CDR3 region: CASSQASISGNTIYF. The CDR3 nucleotides are TGTGCCAGCAGCCAGGCCTCCATCTCTGGAAACACCATATATTTT.

This chain links TRBV27 with TRBJ2-1, with 11 bases fitting TRBD2. The V gene's germline CDR1 is MNHEY and CDR2 SMNVEV (reference sequence). The CDR3 runs 13 residues. With V trimmed by 6 bases and J by 9 bases, 4 bases remained unmatched. The CDR3 region has the DNA TGTGCCAGCAGGGTTAGCGGGGGGGCTGAGCAGTTCTTC. Translated: CASRVSGGAEQFF.

This chain links TRBV5-1 with TRBJ2-1; the match to TRBD2 covers 7 bases. V shed 2 bases and J 5 bases; nucleotides not matched to a gene: 4. Germline V gene data show CDR1 as SGHRS and CDR2 as YFSETQ. The CDR3 runs 14 residues. The CDR3 DNA sequence: TGCGCCAGCAGCTTAAGCGGGGTGAACAATGAGCAGTTCTTC. It codes for CASSLSGVNNEQFF.

There are a few counts of this clone. For the CDR3, the DNA is TGTGCCAGCAGCTTAACAACAGCTAACTATGGCTACACCTTC. It encodes CASSLTTANYGYTF. J is TRBJ1-2 and V is TRBV7-2; D call uncertain. The germline CDR1 and CDR2 sequences are SGHTA and FQGNSA. The V and J ends lost 2 bases and 0 bases respectively, with 7 bases between them. The CDR3 totals 14 residues.